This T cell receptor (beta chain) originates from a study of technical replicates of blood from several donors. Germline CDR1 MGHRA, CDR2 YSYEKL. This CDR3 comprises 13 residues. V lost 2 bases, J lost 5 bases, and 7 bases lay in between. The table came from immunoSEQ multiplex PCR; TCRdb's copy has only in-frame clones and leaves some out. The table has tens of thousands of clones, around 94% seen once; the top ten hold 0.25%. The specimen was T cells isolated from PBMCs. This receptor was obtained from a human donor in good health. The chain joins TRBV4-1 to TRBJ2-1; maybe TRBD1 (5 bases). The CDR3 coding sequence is TGCGCCAGCAGCCAACAGGGTCACAATGAGCAGTTCTTC. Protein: CASSQQGHNEQFF.